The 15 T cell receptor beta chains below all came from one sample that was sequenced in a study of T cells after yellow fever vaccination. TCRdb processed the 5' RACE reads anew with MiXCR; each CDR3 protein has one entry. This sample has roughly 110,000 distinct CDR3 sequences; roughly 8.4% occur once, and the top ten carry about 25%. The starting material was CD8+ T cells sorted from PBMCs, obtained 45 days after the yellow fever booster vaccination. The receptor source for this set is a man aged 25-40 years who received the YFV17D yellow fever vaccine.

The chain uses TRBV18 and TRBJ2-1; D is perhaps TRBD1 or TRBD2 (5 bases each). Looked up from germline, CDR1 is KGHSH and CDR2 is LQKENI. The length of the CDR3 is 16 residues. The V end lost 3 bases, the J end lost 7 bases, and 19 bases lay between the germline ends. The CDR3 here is CASSPLTRDLGNEQFF. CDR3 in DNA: TGTGCCAGCTCACCCCTCACCCGGGACCTCGGGAATGAGCAGTTCTTC.

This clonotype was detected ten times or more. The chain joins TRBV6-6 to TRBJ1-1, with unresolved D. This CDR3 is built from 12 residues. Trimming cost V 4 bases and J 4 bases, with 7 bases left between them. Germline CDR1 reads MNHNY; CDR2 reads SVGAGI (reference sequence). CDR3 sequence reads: CASSWTGTEAFF. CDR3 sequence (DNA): TGTGCCAGCAGTTGGACGGGCACTGAAGCTTTCTTT.

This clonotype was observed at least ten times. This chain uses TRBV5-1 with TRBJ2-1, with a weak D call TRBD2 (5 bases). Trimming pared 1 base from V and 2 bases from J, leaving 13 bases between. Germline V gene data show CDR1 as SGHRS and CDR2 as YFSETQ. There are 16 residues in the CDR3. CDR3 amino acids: CASSLKILATYNEQFF. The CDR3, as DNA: TGCGCCAGCAGCTTGAAAATCTTAGCGACCTACAATGAGCAGTTCTTC.

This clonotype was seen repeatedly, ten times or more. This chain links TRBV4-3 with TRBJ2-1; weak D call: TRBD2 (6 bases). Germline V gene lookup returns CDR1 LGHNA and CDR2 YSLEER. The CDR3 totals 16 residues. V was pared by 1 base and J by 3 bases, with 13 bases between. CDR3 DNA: TGCGCCAGCAGCCAAGGGGGGGACGGAGTCTACAATGAGCAGTTCTTC. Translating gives CASSQGGDGVYNEQFF.

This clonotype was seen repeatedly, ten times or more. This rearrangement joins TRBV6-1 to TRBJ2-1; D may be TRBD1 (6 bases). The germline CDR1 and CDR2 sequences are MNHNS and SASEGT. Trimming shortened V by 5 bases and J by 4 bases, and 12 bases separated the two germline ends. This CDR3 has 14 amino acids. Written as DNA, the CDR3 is TGTGCCAGCAGTCCTCAGGGGCTGTACAATGAGCAGTTCTTC. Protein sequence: CASSPQGLYNEQFF.

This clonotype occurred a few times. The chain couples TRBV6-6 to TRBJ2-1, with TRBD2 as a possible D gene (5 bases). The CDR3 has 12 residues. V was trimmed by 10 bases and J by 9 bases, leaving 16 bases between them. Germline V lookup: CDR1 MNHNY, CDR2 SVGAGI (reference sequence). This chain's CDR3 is CATNLASGEQFF. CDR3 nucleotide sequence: TGTGCCACAAACCTAGCATCGGGTGAGCAGTTCTTC.

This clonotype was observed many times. CDR3 amino acids: CASSIAGGTDTQYF. CDR3 DNA: TGTGCCAGCAGTATAGCGGGAGGCACAGATACGCAGTATTTT. This chain joins TRBV6-1 and TRBJ2-3; 9 bases align to TRBD2. Germline V CDR1 and CDR2: MNHNS, SASEGT. This CDR3 region has 14 residues. The trim removed 5 bases at V and 1 base at J, leaving 1 base unmatched.

Here the CDR3 reads CASSVYSYNEQFF. CDR3 nucleotides: TGCGCCAGCAGCGTCTATTCCTACAATGAGCAGTTCTTC. The chain combines TRBV5-1 with TRBJ2-1; D unclear. V was cut by 4 bases and J by 1 base, with 6 bases left in between. Germline values: CDR1 SGHRS, CDR2 YFSETQ. This CDR3 is 13 amino acids long.

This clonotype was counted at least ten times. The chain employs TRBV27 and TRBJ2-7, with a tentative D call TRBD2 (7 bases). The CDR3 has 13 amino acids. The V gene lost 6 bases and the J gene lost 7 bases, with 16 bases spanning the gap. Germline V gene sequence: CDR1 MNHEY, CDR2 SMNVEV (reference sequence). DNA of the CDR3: TGTGCCAGCAGACAGGGAGGGGTATGGGAGCAGTACTTC. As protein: CASRQGGVWEQYF.

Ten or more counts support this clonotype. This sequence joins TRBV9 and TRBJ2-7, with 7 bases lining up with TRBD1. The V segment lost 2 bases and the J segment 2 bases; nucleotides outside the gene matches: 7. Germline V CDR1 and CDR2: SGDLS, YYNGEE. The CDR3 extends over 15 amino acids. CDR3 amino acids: CASSVGTVFTYEQYF. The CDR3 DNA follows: TGTGCCAGCAGCGTCGGGACAGTATTCACCTACGAGCAGTACTTC.

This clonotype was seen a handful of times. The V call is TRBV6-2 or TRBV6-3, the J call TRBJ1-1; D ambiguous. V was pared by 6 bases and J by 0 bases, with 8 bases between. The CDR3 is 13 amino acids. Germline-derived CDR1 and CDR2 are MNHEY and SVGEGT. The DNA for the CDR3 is TGTGCCAGCAGAGCATCACTGAACACTGAAGCTTTCTTT. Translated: CASRASLNTEAFF.

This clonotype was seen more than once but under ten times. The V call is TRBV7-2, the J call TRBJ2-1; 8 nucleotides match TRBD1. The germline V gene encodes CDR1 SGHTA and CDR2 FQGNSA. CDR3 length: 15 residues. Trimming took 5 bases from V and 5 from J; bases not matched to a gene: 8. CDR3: CASSLGQGEDNEQFF. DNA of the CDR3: TGTGCCAGCAGCCTCGGACAGGGTGAAGACAATGAGCAGTTCTTC.

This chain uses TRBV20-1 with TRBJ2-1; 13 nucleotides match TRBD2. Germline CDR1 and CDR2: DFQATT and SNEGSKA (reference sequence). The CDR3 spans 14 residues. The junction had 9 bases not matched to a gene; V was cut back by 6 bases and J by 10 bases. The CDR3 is CSASDSGLAGEQFF. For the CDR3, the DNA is TGCAGTGCGTCCGATTCGGGACTAGCGGGAGAGCAGTTCTTC.

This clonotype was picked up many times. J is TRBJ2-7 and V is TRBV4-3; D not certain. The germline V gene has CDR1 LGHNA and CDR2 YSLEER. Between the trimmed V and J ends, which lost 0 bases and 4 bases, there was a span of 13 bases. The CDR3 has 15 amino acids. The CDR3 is CASSQDSSRAYEQYF. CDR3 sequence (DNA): TGCGCCAGCAGCCAAGATTCCAGCAGAGCTTACGAGCAGTACTTC.

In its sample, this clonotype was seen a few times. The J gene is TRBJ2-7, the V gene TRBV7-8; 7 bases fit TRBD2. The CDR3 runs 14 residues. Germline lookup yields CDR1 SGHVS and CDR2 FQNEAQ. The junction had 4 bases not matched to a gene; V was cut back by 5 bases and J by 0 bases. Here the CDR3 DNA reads TGTGCCAGCAGCCTACGGGAGGACTCCTACGAGCAGTACTTC. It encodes CASSLREDSYEQYF.